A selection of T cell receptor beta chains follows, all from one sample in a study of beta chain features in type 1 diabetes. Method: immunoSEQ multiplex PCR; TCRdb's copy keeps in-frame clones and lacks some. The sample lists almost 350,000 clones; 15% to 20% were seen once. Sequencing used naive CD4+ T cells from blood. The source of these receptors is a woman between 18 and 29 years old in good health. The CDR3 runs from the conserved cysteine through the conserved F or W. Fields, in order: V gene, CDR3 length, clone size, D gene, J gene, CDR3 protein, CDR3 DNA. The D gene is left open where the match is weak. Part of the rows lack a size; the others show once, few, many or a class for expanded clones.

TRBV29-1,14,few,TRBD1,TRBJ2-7,CSAGTGGAYYEQYF,TGCAGCGCCGGGACAGGGGGCGCCTACTACGAGCAGTACTTC
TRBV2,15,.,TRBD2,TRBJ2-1,CASSVRLAGNNEQFF,TGTGCCAGCAGTGTTCGACTAGCGGGGAACAATGAGCAGTTCTTC
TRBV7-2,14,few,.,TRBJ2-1,CASSFWARYNEQFF,TGTGCCAGCAGCTTTTGGGCCAGATACAATGAGCAGTTCTTC
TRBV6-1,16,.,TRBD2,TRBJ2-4,CASSEGGSGRGNIQYF,TGTGCCAGCAGTGAAGGCGGTAGCGGGAGAGGAAACATTCAGTACTTC
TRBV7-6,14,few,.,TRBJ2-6,CASSPVPGANVLTF,TGTGCCAGCAGCCCTGTTCCTGGGGCCAACGTCCTGACTTTC
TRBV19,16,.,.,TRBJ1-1,CASNRGNFALNTEAFF,TGTGCCAGTAATCGGGGAAATTTCGCATTGAACACTGAAGCTTTCTTT
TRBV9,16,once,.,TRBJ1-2,CASSVRLSSGKDGYTF,TGTGCCAGCAGCGTCCGCCTAAGTTCGGGAAAGGATGGCTACACCTTC
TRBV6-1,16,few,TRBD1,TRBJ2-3,CASSDLDRAVKDTQYF,TGTGCCAGCAGTGATTTAGACAGGGCGGTAAAAGATACGCAGTATTTT
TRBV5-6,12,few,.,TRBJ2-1,CASSLAGNEQFF,TGTGCCAGCAGCTTGGCCGGGAATGAGCAGTTCTTC
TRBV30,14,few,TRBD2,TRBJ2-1,CAWKLASGYNEQFF,TGTGCCTGGAAACTAGCGTCAGGATACAATGAGCAGTTCTTC
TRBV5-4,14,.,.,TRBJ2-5,CASSLNRVGETQYF,TGTGCCAGCAGCCTAAACAGGGTCGGGGAGACCCAGTACTTC
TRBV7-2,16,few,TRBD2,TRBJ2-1,CASSSPRTSGYNEQFF,TGTGCCAGCAGCTCCCCTAGGACTAGCGGATACAATGAGCAGTTCTTC
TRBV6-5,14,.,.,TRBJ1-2,CASSVGRLGRGYTF,TGTGCCAGCAGCGTGGGCAGGTTGGGGCGTGGCTACACCTTC
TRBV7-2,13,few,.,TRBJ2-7,CASSPQQAYEQYF,TGTGCCAGCAGCCCCCAGCAGGCCTACGAGCAGTACTTC
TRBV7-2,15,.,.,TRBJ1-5,CASSPAGLPRQPQHF,TGTGCCAGCAGCCCGGCGGGACTCCCACGACAGCCCCAGCATTTT
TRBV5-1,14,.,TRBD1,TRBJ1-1,CASSQDRGASEAFF,TGCGCCAGCAGCCAGGACAGGGGCGCGTCTGAAGCTTTCTTT
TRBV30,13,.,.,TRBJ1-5,CAWGGSGRQPQHF,TGTGCCTGGGGGGGGTCAGGGCGACAGCCCCAGCATTTT
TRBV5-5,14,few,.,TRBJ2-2,CASSLAGNTGELFF,TGTGCCAGCAGCTTGGCCGGTAACACCGGGGAGCTGTTTTTT
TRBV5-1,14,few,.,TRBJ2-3,CASSSPGSTDTQYF,TGCGCCAGCAGCTCTCCTGGCAGCACAGATACGCAGTATTTT
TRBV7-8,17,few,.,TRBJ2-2,CASSPRGGVSPTGELFF,TGTGCCAGCAGCCCCCGGGGTGGGGTTTCTCCAACCGGGGAGCTGTTTTTT
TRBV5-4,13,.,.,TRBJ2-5,CASSAGQQETQYF,TGTGCCAGCAGCGCGGGACAGCAAGAGACCCAGTACTTC